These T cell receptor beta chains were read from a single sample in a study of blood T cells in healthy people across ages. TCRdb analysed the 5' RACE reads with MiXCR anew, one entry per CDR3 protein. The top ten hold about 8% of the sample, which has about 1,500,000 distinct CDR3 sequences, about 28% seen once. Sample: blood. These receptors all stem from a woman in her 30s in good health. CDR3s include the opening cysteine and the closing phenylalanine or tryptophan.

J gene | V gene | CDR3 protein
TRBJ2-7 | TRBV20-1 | CSADPQGQSTYEQYF
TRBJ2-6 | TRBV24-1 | CATSDRPSSGANVLTF
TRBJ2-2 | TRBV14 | CASSQDTPLPRDPDTGELFF
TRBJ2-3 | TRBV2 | CASRTAGADTQYF
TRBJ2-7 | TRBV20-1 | CSASIIAGVGHEQYF
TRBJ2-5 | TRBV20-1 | CSADRDTEETQYF
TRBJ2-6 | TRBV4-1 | CASSQILRGRSGANVLTF
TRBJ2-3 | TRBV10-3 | CAISDRRSRTDAQYF
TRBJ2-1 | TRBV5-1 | CASSPTGVSSYNEQFF
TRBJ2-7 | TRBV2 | CASSDLGGALGYEQYF
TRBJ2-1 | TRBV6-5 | CASSSRTSLSSYNEQFF
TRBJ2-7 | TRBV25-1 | CASSEARILSGEQYF
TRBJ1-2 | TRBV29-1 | CSVSRVHYGYTF
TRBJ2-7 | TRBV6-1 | CASRRTGGEQYF
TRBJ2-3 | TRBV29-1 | CSVEERRLAGESTDTQYF
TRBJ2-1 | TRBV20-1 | CSAFGTSAGNEQFF
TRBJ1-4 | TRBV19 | CASSAMDYNEKLFF
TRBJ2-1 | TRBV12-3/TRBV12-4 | CASSPVRRSNEQFF
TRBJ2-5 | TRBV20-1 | CSASKTSGGRQETQYF
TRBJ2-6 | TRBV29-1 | CSVEDGGANVRTF
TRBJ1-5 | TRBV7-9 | CASSLTGEDNQPQHF
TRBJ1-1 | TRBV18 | CASSPGGADTEAFF
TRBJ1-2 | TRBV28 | CASSLTDPDYGYTF
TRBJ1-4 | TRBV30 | CAWSAPGSLEKLFF
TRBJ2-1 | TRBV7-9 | CASSPWEGELYNEQFF
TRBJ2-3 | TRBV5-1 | CASSLAGTSSPDTQYF
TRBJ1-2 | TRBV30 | CAWRGGTYGYTF
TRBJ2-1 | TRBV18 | CASSRVEGNEQFF
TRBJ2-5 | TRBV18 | CASSPYATSGETQYF
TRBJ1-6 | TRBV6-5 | CASSLVDRELNSPLHF
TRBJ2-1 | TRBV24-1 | CATSDPTAGGLDEQFF
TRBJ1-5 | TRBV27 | CASSKTGTGINQPQHF
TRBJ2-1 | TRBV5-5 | CASSRPGRGNEQFF
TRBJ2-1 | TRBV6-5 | CASRRQEEQFF
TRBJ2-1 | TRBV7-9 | CASRAAIAYNEQFF
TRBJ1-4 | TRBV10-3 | CAISESQGEKLFF
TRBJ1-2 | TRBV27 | CASSPTTRVGYNYGYTF
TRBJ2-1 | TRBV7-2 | CAWTGLAGFNEQFF
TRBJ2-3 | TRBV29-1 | CSVDPRGKTDTQYF
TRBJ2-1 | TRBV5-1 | CASRDGGSQNEQFF
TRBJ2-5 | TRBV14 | CASSHPGRQETQYF
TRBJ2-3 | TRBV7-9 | CASIPGDTQYF
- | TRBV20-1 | CSANRLAGAAEQYF
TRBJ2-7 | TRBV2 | CTSSFPYEQYF
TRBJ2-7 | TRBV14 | CASSHTGTGNYEQYF
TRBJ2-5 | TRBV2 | CASREEAQYF
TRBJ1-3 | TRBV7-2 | CASSLDSSRGNTIYF
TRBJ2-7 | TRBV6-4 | CASKGQGAWEQYF